Presented here are 18 T cell receptor beta chains from one specimen sequenced in a study of cytomegalovirus exposure and HLA in healthy donors. Use of 60 Vbeta and 13 Jbeta primers characterized the PCR. Profiled with immunoSEQ multiplex PCR; TCRdb holds only in-frame clones, not every one. Altogether some 200,000 clones are present, 84% being singletons, with the ten largest covering over 2%. The specimen sequenced was PBMCs. These receptors were obtained from a woman in her fifties or sixties in good health and CMV-seropositive.

This chain uses TRBV6-5 with TRBJ2-3; 8 bases line up with TRBD2. After removal of 8 bases from V and 2 bases from J, the junction contained 3 bases not matched to a gene. The CDR3 covers 13 residues. Germline V gene sequence: CDR1 MNHEY, CDR2 SVGAGI. The CDR3 is CASGGGTTDTQYF. The CDR3 DNA is TGTGCCAGCGGCGGGGGGACCACAGATACGCAGTATTTT.

The chain carries TRBV7-3 and TRBJ2-7; 9 bases match TRBD1. The CDR3 consists of 15 residues. Per germline, CDR1 SGHTA and CDR2 FQGTGA. The J segment lost 5 bases and the V segment lost 5 bases, leaving 10 bases of the junction unmatched. The DNA for the CDR3 is TGTGCCAGCAGCCGTCCCGGGACAGGGATCCACGAGCAGTACTTC. It codes for CASSRPGTGIHEQYF. The entire variable domain, with the rest obtained from reference TRBV7-3 and TRBJ2-7, is as follows: GAGVSQTPSNKVTEKGKYVELRCDPISGHTALYWYRQSLGQGPEFLIYFQGTGAADDSGLPNDRFFAVRPEGSVSTLKIQRTERGDSAVYLCASSRPGTGIHEQYFGPGTRLTVT.

V usage is TRBV11-2 and J usage is TRBJ2-1; tentatively, D is TRBD2 (5 bases). Germline V gene sequence: CDR1 SGHAT, CDR2 FQNNGV. This CDR3 has 16 residues. Trimming took 2 bases from V and 0 from J, leaving 11 bases between them. CDR3 loop: CASSLRVTTSYNEQFF. CDR3 DNA sequence: TGTGCCAGCAGCTTACGAGTGACTACCTCCTACAATGAGCAGTTCTTC.

This clone was found a few times. The chain recombines TRBV6-1 with TRBJ1-2; the D gene is possibly TRBD1 (5 bases). CDR3 length: 14 residues. Trimming left V 2 bases short and J 8 bases short, with 15 bases between. Germline V CDR1 and CDR2: MNHNS, SASEGT. The CDR3 protein is CASSESRRAGGYTF. DNA of the CDR3: TGTGCCAGCAGTGAATCCCGCAGGGCTGGGGGCTACACCTTC.

Only a few counts were recorded for this clone. V gene TRBV5-1 combines with J gene TRBJ2-7; a possible D gene is TRBD1 (5 bases). The CDR3 sequence is 14 residues long. Trimming cost V 0 bases and J 3 bases, with 10 bases left between them. Germline V gene lookup returns CDR1 SGHRS and CDR2 YFSETQ. Written as DNA, the CDR3 is TGCGCCAGCAGCTTGGCCACAGGAGACTACGAGCAGTACTTC. It is translated as CASSLATGDYEQYF.

The chain couples TRBV9 to TRBJ1-1; no clear D. Trimming removed 0 bases from V and 0 bases from J, with 6 bases in between. The CDR3 covers 14 residues. From germline, CDR1 is SGDLS and CDR2 YYNGEE. DNA for the CDR3: TGTGCCAGCAGCGTAGCTACTATGAACACTGAAGCTTTCTTT. It yields the protein CASSVATMNTEAFF. Complete variable domain (other parts from reference TRBV9 and TRBJ1-1): DSGVTQTPKHLITATGQRVTLRCSPRSGDLSVYWYQQSLDQGLQFLIQYYNGEERAKGNILERFSAQQFPDLHSELNLSSLELGDSALYFCASSVATMNTEAFFGQGTRLTVV.

The genes are TRBV5-1 and TRBJ2-3; 7 nucleotides agree with TRBD1. The CDR3 runs to 16 residues. CDR1 and CDR2 from the germline V gene are SGHRS and YFSETQ. V lost 1 base, J lost 2 bases, and 7 bases stayed unmatched. In nucleotides, the CDR3 is TGCGCCAGCAGCTTGACCGGGACAGCTACCACAGATACGCAGTATTTT. Its translation is CASSLTGTATTDTQYF. The variable domain in full, with the rest retrieved from reference TRBV5-1 and TRBJ2-3, is KAGVTQTPRYLIKTRGQQVTLSCSPISGHRSVSWYQQTPGQGLQFLFEYFSETQRNKGNFPGRFSGRQFSNSRSEMNVSTLELGDSALYLCASSLTGTATTDTQYFGPGTRLTVL.

V usage is TRBV5-5 and J usage is TRBJ1-5; 10 nucleotides align to TRBD1. From germline, CDR1 is SGHKS and CDR2 YYEKEE (reference sequence). Unmatched junction bases numbered 5, after V lost 1 base and J lost 7 bases. This CDR3 contains 15 residues. The CDR3 DNA is TGTGCCAGCAGCTTGTACGGGACAGGGGAACAGCCCCAGCATTTT. Translating gives CASSLYGTGEQPQHF.

The chain has TRBV6-6 and TRBJ2-2; D gene unclear. Germline assignment: CDR1 MNHNY and CDR2 SVGAGI (reference sequence). V was trimmed by 7 bases and J by 0 bases, leaving 9 bases between them. The CDR3 is 14 residues long. CDR3 region: CASNTGTNTGELFF. Written as DNA, the CDR3 is TGTGCCAGCAATACGGGTACGAACACCGGGGAGCTGTTTTTT.

V usage is TRBV28 and J usage is TRBJ2-5; D may be TRBD2 (5 bases). Trimming took 4 bases from V and 5 from J, leaving 17 bases between them. CDR1 and CDR2 from the germline V gene are MDHEN and SYDVKM. This CDR3 is built from 15 residues. Here the CDR3 DNA reads TGTGCCAGCAGTTACAGTGGTGGGAGTGGGGAGACCCAGTACTTC. This sequence encodes CASSYSGGSGETQYF.

J is TRBJ2-2 and V is TRBV11-3; 8 bases agree with TRBD1. This CDR3 is 14 amino acids long. CDR1 SGHNT and CDR2 YENEEA come from the germline V gene. Germline trimming cut 5 bases from V and 1 base from J; bases unmatched to any gene: 0. Written as DNA, the CDR3 is TGTGCCAGCAGCGGGACAGGGAACACCGGGGAGCTGTTTTTT. Protein: CASSGTGNTGELFF.

The CDR3, as DNA: TGTGCCAGTACTATCGGGTGGGTTCAGCCCCAGCATTTT. Its protein is CASTIGWVQPQHF. This sequence joins TRBV19 and TRBJ1-5; D not certain. The V end was cut by 7 bases, the J end by 6 bases, with 13 bases between. This CDR3 spans 13 amino acids. Germline CDR1 is LNHDA and CDR2 is SQIVND (reference sequence).

The V gene is TRBV14, the J gene TRBJ2-4; 7 bases line up with TRBD1. V gave up 4 bases and J gave up 2 bases; unmatched junction bases: 11. The CDR3 covers 17 residues. CDR1 is SGHDN and CDR2 is FVKESK in the germline V gene. CDR3 DNA: TGTGCCAGCAGCCTTCGACCGGGACAGAGCACCAAAAACATTCAGTACTTC. It codes for CASSLRPGQSTKNIQYF.

The V call is TRBV10-3, the J call TRBJ2-7; 15 bases are shared with TRBD2. Losses at the gene ends were 3 bases for V and 3 bases for J; bases not matched to a gene: 6. The CDR3 spans 17 residues. Germline assignment: CDR1 ENHRY and CDR2 SYGVKD. CDR3: CAISDVGTSGGLYEQYF. The CDR3 nucleotides are TGTGCCATCAGTGACGTTGGGACTAGCGGGGGGCTCTACGAGCAGTACTTC.

The gene calls are TRBV7-3 and TRBJ1-5; no clear D gene. The CDR3 runs 14 residues. CDR1 is SGHTA, CDR2 FQGTGA, per germline. The V end was cut by 2 bases, the J end by 6 bases, with 11 bases between. The CDR3 here is CASSLGREGQPQHF. For the CDR3, the DNA is TGTGCCAGCAGCTTAGGTCGGGAAGGTCAGCCCCAGCATTTT.

This clone was counted a single time. CDR3: CASSFSGTFTF. The CDR3 region has the DNA TGTGCCAGCAGTTTCTCCGGGACATTCACCTTC. The V and J genes are TRBV27 and TRBJ1-2; tentative D call: TRBD1 (6 bases). Per germline, CDR1 MNHEY and CDR2 SMNVEV (reference sequence). The CDR3 has 11 residues. With 3 bases removed from V and 13 bases from J, the gap between germline ends came to 12 bases.

This rearrangement joins TRBV7-8 to TRBJ1-5, with 7 positions matching TRBD1. Germline V gene data show CDR1 as SGHVS and CDR2 as FQNEAQ. The CDR3 is made up of 16 amino acids. V trimming: 5 bases; J trimming: 0 bases; junction bases outside the gene matches: 7. CDR3 in amino acids: CASSPRQGDSNQPQHF. DNA for the CDR3: TGTGCCAGCAGCCCACGACAGGGAGATAGCAATCAGCCCCAGCATTTT.

The chain joins TRBV5-4 to TRBJ2-2; TRBD1 aligns across 7 bases. Germline trimming cut 6 bases from V and 5 bases from J; bases unmatched to any gene: 16. This CDR3 has 17 residues. Germline V gives CDR1 SGHNT, CDR2 YYREEE (reference sequence). The CDR3 is CASNPQDKTGSTGELFF. CDR3 sequence (DNA): TGTGCCAGCAACCCTCAAGACAAGACAGGGTCGACCGGGGAGCTGTTTTTT. The complete variable domain, with remaining parts taken from reference TRBV5-4 and TRBJ2-2, reads ETGVTQSPTHLIKTRGQQVTLRCSSQSGHNTVSWYQQALGQGPQFIFQYYREEENGRGNFPPRFSGLQFPNYSSELNVNALELDDSALYLCASNPQDKTGSTGELFFGEGSRLTVL.